These 17 T cell receptor beta chains came from one sample sequenced in a study of OX40 agonist ivuxolimab in advanced cancers. Sequencing was performed with immunoSEQ multiplex PCR; in TCRdb, only in-frame clones are kept and a portion is missing. The sample lists around 65,000 clones, roughly 87% occurring once. Here the sequenced sample was CD4+ or CD8+ T cells sorted from blood, taken in a trial of the OX40 agonist ivuxolimab. These TCRs come from an adult with an advanced solid tumor such as melanoma, head and neck, liver or kidney cancer.

The chain joins TRBV14 to TRBJ2-1; 8 bases map to TRBD1. V dropped 0 bases and J dropped 13; count of bases not matched to a gene: 5. Germline V gives CDR1 SGHDN, CDR2 FVKESK. The CDR3 contains 13 residues. CDR3 sequence (DNA): TGTGCCAGCAGCCAAGACCGGGGGACAGGACAGTTCTTC. As protein: CASSQDRGTGQFF.

The CDR3 sequence: CASTLNQGGGASGYTF. The CDR3 DNA follows: TGTGCCAGCACTCTAAATCAGGGGGGCGGCGCTTCTGGCTACACCTTC. The rearrangement uses TRBV28 and TRBJ1-2, with 7 bases lining up with TRBD1. The CDR3 consists of 16 residues. With V trimmed by 7 bases and J by 7 bases, 18 bases remained unmatched. Germline CDR1 is MDHEN and CDR2 is SYDVKM.

This rearrangement joins TRBV7-9 to TRBJ2-2; D may be TRBD1 or TRBD2 (6 bases each). Trimming shortened V by 5 bases and J by 4 bases, and 17 bases separated the two germline ends. Per germline, CDR1 SEHNR and CDR2 FQNEAQ (reference sequence). This CDR3 is 16 amino acids long. The CDR3 is CASSKLRGGGTGELFF. For the CDR3, the DNA is TGTGCCAGCAGCAAACTCCGAGGGGGAGGCACCGGGGAGCTGTTTTTT. Combining the CDR3 with reference TRBV7-9 and TRBJ2-2 gives the whole variable domain DTGVSQNPRHKITKRGQNVTFRCDPISEHNRLYWYRQTLGQGPEFLTYFQNEAQLEKSRLLSDRFSAERPKGSFSTLEIQRTEQGDSAMYLCASSKLRGGGTGELFFGEGSRLTVL.

The chain is built from TRBV28 and TRBJ2-7; D is undetermined. The CDR3 totals 11 residues. The germline V and J ends were trimmed by 9 bases and 6 bases, with 12 bases remaining between them. Per germline, CDR1 MDHEN and CDR2 SYDVKM. The CDR3 sequence is CASFSPSEQYF. For the CDR3, the DNA is TGTGCCAGTTTTAGCCCCTCCGAGCAGTACTTC.

The chain is built from TRBV30 and TRBJ2-5, with D unclear. The CDR3 is 14 residues long. Between the trimmed V and J ends, which lost 2 bases and 4 bases, there was a span of 14 bases. Germline V gives CDR1 GTSNPN, CDR2 SVGIG (reference sequence). This CDR3 reads CAWSMGPVGETQYF. The CDR3 nucleotides are TGTGCCTGGAGTATGGGTCCTGTAGGAGAGACCCAGTACTTC. Together with reference TRBV30 and TRBJ2-5, the CDR3 gives the full variable domain: SQTIHQWPATLVQPVGSPLSLECTVEGTSNPNLYWYRQAAGRGLQLLFYSVGIGQISSEVPQNLSASRPQDRQFILSSKKLLLSDSGFYLCAWSMGPVGETQYFGPGTRLLVL.

V usage is TRBV7-2 and J usage is TRBJ1-1; D is undetermined. The CDR3 contains 13 residues. Deletions cut 6 bases from V and 1 base from J, with 9 bases between. Germline lookup yields CDR1 SGHTA and CDR2 FQGNSA. For the CDR3, the DNA is TGTGCCAGCAGATTGGACCGGAACACTGAAGCTTTCTTT. It is translated as CASRLDRNTEAFF.

The chain has TRBV5-1 and TRBJ2-7; D is perhaps TRBD1 (6 bases). The CDR3 runs to 16 residues. Germline CDR1 and CDR2: SGHRS and YFSETQ. Trimming took off 0 bases at V and 3 bases at J, with 16 bases between the two ends. This CDR3 reads CASSLAPTGGFYEQYF. The CDR3 DNA sequence: TGCGCCAGCAGCTTGGCCCCGACAGGCGGTTTCTACGAGCAGTACTTC. Supplemented by reference TRBV5-1 and TRBJ2-7, the full variable domain reads KAGVTQTPRYLIKTRGQQVTLSCSPISGHRSVSWYQQTPGQGLQFLFEYFSETQRNKGNFPGRFSGRQFSNSRSEMNVSTLELGDSALYLCASSLAPTGGFYEQYFGPGTRLTVT.

The V gene is TRBV2, the J gene TRBJ2-7; TRBD1 matches at 8 bases. The junction had 10 bases not matched to a gene; V was cut back by 0 bases and J by 3 bases. The germline V gene has CDR1 SNHLY and CDR2 FYNNEI. This CDR3 is built from 17 residues. CDR3 bases: TGTGCCAGCAGTGAAGCTAACAGTGCAGGGGGCTTCTACGAGCAGTACTTC. Translated: CASSEANSAGGFYEQYF.

This chain joins TRBV10-3 and TRBJ1-2; D ambiguous. CDR3 length: 14 residues. The V gene's germline CDR1 is ENHRY and CDR2 SYGVKD. V was shortened by 3 bases and J by 0 bases, with 8 bases between the two germline ends. The CDR3, as DNA: TGTGCCATCAGTGAAAGGCAGGCTAACTATGGCTACACCTTC. Translation gives CAISERQANYGYTF.

The gene calls are TRBV28 and TRBJ2-7, with TRBD1 identical over 7 bases. J was trimmed by 6 bases and V by 6 bases; bases with no gene match: 8. Germline values: CDR1 MDHEN, CDR2 SYDVKM. The CDR3 consists of 13 residues. The chain's CDR3 is CASSRTGGVEQYF. Here the CDR3 DNA reads TGTGCCAGCAGCAGGACAGGTGGGGTCGAGCAGTACTTC.

This clone showed up just a few times. The CDR3 DNA sequence: TGTGCCAGCAGTGAACCGCTGGGTCCCTACGAGCAGTACTTC. Translation gives CASSEPLGPYEQYF. The chain couples TRBV6-1 to TRBJ2-7, with no clear D. V gave up 2 bases and J gave up 2 bases, with 10 bases separating them. CDR1 is MNHNS, CDR2 SASEGT, per germline. The CDR3 length is 14 residues.

The rearrangement links TRBV6-5 to TRBJ1-1; a possible D gene is TRBD1 (5 bases). CDR1 is MNHEY, CDR2 SVGAGI, per germline. The CDR3 is made up of 12 amino acids. Deletions cut 7 bases from V and 7 bases from J, with 13 bases between. For the CDR3, the DNA is TGTGCCAGCATCAATAGCGGGGGTGAAGCTTTCTTT. Its translation: CASINSGGEAFF.

The chain couples TRBV6-5 to TRBJ1-2, with 7 bases that match TRBD1. This CDR3 comprises 14 residues. Germline CDR1 MNHEY, CDR2 SVGAGI. V shed 10 bases and J 5 bases; nucleotides not matched to a gene: 13. In DNA form, the CDR3 reads TGTGCCACCTGGTCGGTTAGGGACAGTTATGGCTACACCTTC. This encodes CATWSVRDSYGYTF.

V is TRBV2 and J is TRBJ2-2; 7 positions match TRBD1. The CDR3 has 15 amino acids. Germline CDR1 reads SNHLY; CDR2 reads FYNNEI. The V segment lost 5 bases and the J segment 1 base; nucleotides outside the gene matches: 4. The CDR3: CASSPRDRNTGELFF. CDR3 DNA sequence: TGTGCCAGCAGTCCTCGGGACAGGAACACCGGGGAGCTGTTTTTT.

The V gene is TRBV2, the J gene TRBJ2-1, with D hard to call. In germline, CDR1 is SNHLY, CDR2 FYNNEI. This CDR3 spans 13 amino acids. Trimming cost V 7 bases and J 4 bases, with 11 bases left between them. The CDR3 reads CASNIRVYNEQFF. CDR3 nucleotide sequence: TGTGCCAGCAATATTAGGGTATACAATGAGCAGTTCTTC.

This chain uses TRBV6-6 with TRBJ2-7, with 13 bases lining up with TRBD2. CDR3 length equals 16 residues. Unmatched junction bases numbered 8, after V lost 2 bases and J lost 7 bases. Per the germline V gene, CDR1 is MNHNY and CDR2 is SVGAGI (reference sequence). DNA of the CDR3: TGTGCCAGCAGTTACCCAGGACTAGCGGGGGCAGGGGAGCAGTACTTC. As protein: CASSYPGLAGAGEQYF.

The V gene is TRBV6-5, the J gene TRBJ1-1; D is perhaps TRBD1 (6 bases). Germline V gene sequence: CDR1 MNHEY, CDR2 SVGAGI. Trimming pared 2 bases from V and 3 bases from J, leaving 7 bases between. This CDR3 has 13 amino acids. CDR3 coding DNA: TGTGCCAGCAGTTACGGGGGCCACACTGAAGCTTTCTTT. It translates to CASSYGGHTEAFF.